The rows below give T cell receptor beta chains drawn from one sample of a study of cytomegalovirus exposure and HLA in healthy donors. Sequenced by immunoSEQ multiplex PCR; TCRdb stores in-frame clones only, minus some. The data hold 90,000 or so clones, with 85% observed a single time. The sequenced sample consisted of PBMCs. Receptor source: a man in his late teens or twenties in good health and CMV-seropositive. Each CDR3 is given without its conserved first and last residue.

TRBV6-5	TRBJ2-7	ASSYSLAGDEQY
TRBV7-9	TRBJ2-3	ASSLLALADTDTQY
TRBV23-1	TRBJ1-5	ASSHPGQGSQPQH
TRBV28	TRBJ1-1	ASSPPTGWFEAF
TRBV2	TRBJ2-3	ASSGQLEDTQY
TRBV10-3	TRBJ1-5	AISESTGGGQPQH
TRBV4-2	TRBJ2-1	ASSQDTGSSYNEQF
TRBV7-9	TRBJ2-7	ASAGTGTSEQY
TRBV2	TRBJ1-5	ASSEDRREEPQH
TRBV29-1	TRBJ1-4	SVLLATNEKLF
TRBV7-3	TRBJ2-3	ASSLTSWGGTDTQY
TRBV5-4	TRBJ1-2	ASSEQGPFGYT
TRBV14	TRBJ2-2	ASSLQGAGELF
TRBV4-1	TRBJ1-3	ASSPWTGAGNTIY
TRBV7-9	TRBJ2-3	ASSLAISGRAEDTQY
TRBV28	TRBJ2-1	ATRGSGRDEQF
TRBV25-1	TRBJ1-2	ASSEGEGITGYT
TRBV5-1	TRBJ2-3	ASREGTTDTQY
TRBV27	TRBJ2-1	ASSLSDRGWEYNEQF
TRBV7-3	TRBJ1-1	ASSRGAGGTEAF
TRBV11-2	TRBJ2-5	ASSGRGPKGMTQY
TRBV6-5	TRBJ1-5	ASSTDSSNQPQH
TRBV11-2	TRBJ1-4	ASSQLAGGEKLF
TRBV11-2	TRBJ2-5	ASSTGLAGEETQY
TRBV7-9	TRBJ1-4	ASSFGAGAEKLF
TRBV28	TRBJ2-3	ASSPQVPSTDTQY
TRBV6-6	TRBJ1-5	ASSYIRQGSSQPQH
TRBV28	TRBJ2-5	ASTFRGFQETQY
TRBV6-4	TRBJ2-1	ASSVWASGAYNEQF
TRBV10-1	TRBJ2-5	ASSESGRGETQY
TRBV28	TRBJ1-4	ASSKPGVGKEKLF
TRBV7-9	TRBJ1-1	ASSATRGLSNTEAF
TRBV4-2	TRBJ2-5	ASSHRLAGLKETQY
TRBV7-8	TRBJ2-7	ASSLLRQPLEQY
TRBV27	TRBJ2-3	ASSLSLAGNPDTQY
TRBV19	TRBJ2-5	ASRKTGMETQY
TRBV7-9	TRBJ2-7	ASSSYKGTGGREQY
TRBV9	TRBJ2-7	ASSVWDSSYEQY
TRBV9	TRBJ2-5	ASSPHPGLASQGETQY
TRBV7-9	TRBJ2-7	ASSIRGGGAQEQY
TRBV28	TRBJ2-3	ASSFLGLAGGTDTQY
TRBV2	TRBJ2-1	ASGDRAFNEQF
TRBV27	TRBJ2-3	ASSYSGPKDTQY
TRBV7-9	TRBJ2-1	ASRMTSEYNEQF
TRBV5-1	TRBJ2-5	ASSLVTSGFRETQY
TRBV27	TRBJ1-5	ASSFGLDQPQH
TRBV6-1	TRBJ1-1	ASSQYFTGLPEAF
TRBV5-1	TRBJ2-1	ASKVGDRDSYNEQF
TRBV5-1	TRBJ2-7	ASSSSYEQY
TRBV5-5	TRBJ2-5	ASSPDRGGAETQY
TRBV10-3	TRBJ2-7	AAGGDSYEQY
TRBV9	TRBJ2-1	ASSLTPFSGSSYNEQF